This entry lists 21 T cell receptor beta chains sequenced from one sample in a study of T cells in Graves' hyperthyroidism and ophthalmopathy. There were TCR beta CDR3 regions amplified from RNA transcripts. TCR CDR3 underwent first-round RT-PCR with the HTBI primer set. From the multiplex PCR reads, TCRdb called clonotypes with MiXCR, one entry per CDR3 protein. This sample has hundreds of thousands of distinct CDR3 sequences, with about 17% found just once. The sequencing sample was made of blood. The origin of the receptors is a woman in her 30s with Graves' hyperthyroidism.

This clonotype was detected only a few times. V gene TRBV20-1 combines with J gene TRBJ1-4, with D unresolved. V lost 3 bases, J lost 4 bases, and 9 bases lay in between. The length of the CDR3 is 13 residues. The germline V gene has CDR1 DFQATT and CDR2 SNEGSKA (reference sequence). CDR3 loop: CSASLRLNEKLFF. The CDR3 DNA reads as TGCAGTGCTAGTTTGAGACTTAATGAAAAACTGTTTTTT.

This clonotype was seen a handful of times. V is TRBV9 and J is TRBJ2-3, with a weak D call TRBD2 (6 bases). From germline, CDR1 is SGDLS and CDR2 YYNGEE. Trimming removed 3 bases from V and 4 bases from J, with 12 bases in between. There are 14 residues in the CDR3. The CDR3 DNA is TGTGCCAGCAGCGGGCGGGACCGCTCAGATACGCAGTATTTT. It yields the protein CASSGRDRSDTQYF.

This clonotype was recorded many times. The chain couples TRBV13 to TRBJ2-1; 8 bases align to TRBD2. The V gene end was trimmed by 1 base and the J gene end by 4 bases; junction bases not matched to a gene: 3. The CDR3 is 15 residues long. Germline loops: CDR1 PRHDT, CDR2 FYEKMQ (reference sequence). In nucleotides, the CDR3 is TGTGCCAGCAGCTTAGCCATAGCGGGATACAATGAGCAGTTCTTC. Its protein is CASSLAIAGYNEQFF.

V is TRBV7-2 and J is TRBJ2-7, with TRBD2 matching 14 bases. J lost 2 bases, V lost 2 bases, and 8 bases had no gene match. Looked up from germline, CDR1 is SGHTA and CDR2 is FQGNSA. The CDR3 is 18 residues long. CDR3: CASSLRGTSGSPTYEQYF. The DNA for the CDR3 is TGTGCCAGCAGCTTACGCGGGACTAGCGGGAGTCCTACCTACGAGCAGTACTTC.

In its sample, this clonotype was seen many times. The chain carries TRBV7-2 and TRBJ2-1; 8 positions agree with TRBD2. CDR1 and CDR2 (germline): SGHTA, FQGNSA. The CDR3 covers 16 residues. J gave up 1 base and V 5 bases, and 7 bases lay outside the gene matches. CDR3 amino acids: CASSISGSLSYNEQFF. CDR3 bases: TGTGCCAGCAGCATAAGCGGGAGCCTGTCCTACAATGAGCAGTTCTTC.

To note about this clonotype: The junction differs from germline at one of its ends, possibly a read error. V is TRBV10-3 and J is TRBJ2-1; 10 positions agree with TRBD2. The CDR3 is 17 amino acids. The germline V gene has CDR1 ENHRY and CDR2 SYGVKD. The CDR3 DNA sequence: TGTGCCATCAGTGAGTCGACTAGCGGGCAAGGGATTTATGAGGAGTTCTTC. Amino acids: CAISESTSGQGIYEEFF.

This clonotype was detected only a few times. The V call is TRBV2, the J call TRBJ2-3; 7 nucleotides line up with TRBD1. This CDR3 is built from 12 residues. The germline CDR1 and CDR2 sequences are SNHLY and FYNNEI. Unmatched junction bases numbered 4, after V lost 9 bases and J lost 4 bases. The CDR3 loop is CARGDSSDTQYF. The CDR3 DNA is TGTGCCAGGGGGGACAGTTCAGATACGCAGTATTTT.

The rearrangement links TRBV12-3 or TRBV12-4 to TRBJ1-5; D gene uncertain. V lost 5 bases, J lost 6 bases, and 11 bases lay in between. This CDR3 contains 13 residues. For the CDR3, the DNA is TGTGCCAGCAGTCCCTTCGGATTTCAGCCCCAGCATTTT. Amino acids: CASSPFGFQPQHF.

This clonotype has a handful of counts. This chain uses TRBV6-2 or TRBV6-3 with TRBJ2-3, with D possibly TRBD1 on 6 matching bases. The V end was cut by 0 bases, the J end by 5 bases, with 15 bases between. The CDR3 has 16 residues. Germline CDR1 reads MNHEY; CDR2 reads SVGEGT. The CDR3 bases are TGTGCCAGCAGTTACTCGATTGTACAGGGTGGAGATACGCAGTATTTT. It is translated as CASSYSIVQGGDTQYF.

The chain joins TRBV29-1 to TRBJ2-7; TRBD1 might be the D (5 bases). There are 14 residues in the CDR3. V was clipped by 1 base and J by 0 bases, with 10 bases between them. Germline loops: CDR1 SQVTM, CDR2 ANQGSEA. The CDR3 spells CSVEGGWGSYEQYF. CDR3 nucleotides: TGCAGCGTTGAAGGGGGCTGGGGCTCCTACGAGCAGTACTTC.

The chain uses TRBV29-1 and TRBJ2-1, with TRBD2 matching over 9 bases. CDR3 length: 15 amino acids. V gave up 7 bases and J gave up 3 bases; unmatched junction bases: 10. Germline V gene lookup returns CDR1 SQVTM and CDR2 ANQGSEA. CDR3 loop: CSASSGTSFYNEQFF. In DNA, the CDR3 is TGCAGCGCGTCTTCCGGGACTAGCTTCTACAATGAGCAGTTCTTC.

The rearrangement uses TRBV30 and TRBJ2-7; D remains unclear. The CDR3 contains 14 residues. Trimming stripped 2 bases from V and 0 bases from J, with 11 bases between. Germline-derived CDR1 and CDR2 are GTSNPN and SVGIG (reference sequence). The CDR3 sequence is CAWSLLANSYEQYF. The CDR3 DNA is TGTGCCTGGAGTCTTTTGGCGAACTCCTACGAGCAGTACTTC.

This clonotype was counted between two and nine times. A much larger clone is a single base away; this may be a read error. This chain connects TRBV12-5 to TRBJ2-3, with D maybe TRBD2 (5 bases). V lost 6 bases, J lost 0 bases, and 13 bases lay in between. CDR3 length equals 15 residues. Per the germline V gene, CDR1 is LGHNT and CDR2 is FRNRAP. CDR3 sequence (DNA): TGTGCTAGTGGCATGGGCCGAGGGAGCACAGATACGCAGTATTTT. Its translation is CASGMGRGSTDTQYF.

This clonotype has a handful of counts. This rearrangement joins TRBV20-1 to TRBJ2-1; 7 positions agree with TRBD2. Germline V gene data show CDR1 as DFQATT and CDR2 as SNEGSKA (reference sequence). This CDR3 is 17 amino acids long. V lost 0 bases, J lost 2 bases, and 10 bases stayed unmatched. The DNA for the CDR3 is TGCAGTGCTAGAGATTACCCCCCTAGCGGTACCTACAATGAGCAGTTCTTC. Translation gives CSARDYPPSGTYNEQFF.

The chain uses TRBV20-1 and TRBJ1-4, with a tentative D call TRBD1 (5 bases). V was clipped by 1 base and J by 8 bases, with 11 bases between them. The CDR3 has 13 amino acids. CDR1 and CDR2 from the germline V gene are DFQATT and SNEGSKA (reference sequence). The CDR3 here is CSARGQGREKLFF. The CDR3 DNA reads TGCAGTGCTAGAGGGCAGGGACGGGAAAAACTGTTTTTT.

The V gene is TRBV6-1, the J gene TRBJ1-4, with 7 bases matching TRBD1. Germline CDR1 is MNHNS and CDR2 is SASEGT. After removal of 5 bases from V and 3 bases from J, the junction contained 3 bases not matched to a gene. The CDR3 runs to 14 residues. CDR3 DNA: TGTGCCAGCAGTCTGACAGGGTCTAATGAAAAACTGTTTTTT. As protein: CASSLTGSNEKLFF.

CDR3 amino acids: CASSLSALPYEQYF. CDR3 nucleotide sequence: TGTGCCAGCAGTTTATCTGCACTGCCCTACGAGCAGTACTTC. The chain has TRBV28 and TRBJ2-7, with D hard to call. V was clipped by 1 base and J by 2 bases, with 9 bases between them. Germline CDR1 and CDR2: MDHEN and SYDVKM. CDR3 length: 14 amino acids.

There are a few counts of this clonotype. V is TRBV20-1 and J is TRBJ1-5; D may be TRBD1 (5 bases). The germline CDR1 and CDR2 sequences are DFQATT and SNEGSKA (reference sequence). V gave up 5 bases and J gave up 3 bases, with 14 bases separating them. The CDR3 totals 14 residues. The CDR3: CSAQKRDVNQPQHF. CDR3 coding DNA: TGCAGTGCTCAAAAACGGGACGTCAATCAGCCCCAGCATTTT.

This clonotype was counted many times. J is TRBJ2-7 and V is TRBV5-1, with 8 bases lining up with TRBD1. This CDR3 is built from 12 residues. CDR1 is SGHRS and CDR2 is YFSETQ in the germline V gene. With 4 bases clipped from V and 5 bases from J, the junction kept 2 bases outside the gene matches. In DNA, the CDR3 is TGCGCCAGCAGCATGACAGGGGACGAGCAGTACTTC. Its protein product is CASSMTGDEQYF.

This clonotype was seen more than once but under ten times. The chain has TRBV7-3 and TRBJ2-2; a weak D match, TRBD2 (6 bases). Germline lookup yields CDR1 SGHTA and CDR2 FQGTGA. With 6 bases removed from V and 4 bases from J, the gap between germline ends came to 6 bases. The CDR3 consists of 12 residues. CDR3 in amino acids: CASRGLTGELFF. The CDR3 DNA is TGTGCCAGCAGGGGACTCACCGGGGAGCTGTTTTTT.

This clonotype was observed many times. The CDR3 DNA is TGTGCCAGCAGTTCCAGAGTTAACTATGGCTACACCTTC. Its translation: CASSSRVNYGYTF. This chain uses TRBV7-2 with TRBJ1-2, with D unresolved. This CDR3 region has 13 residues. V lost 6 bases and J lost 1, with 9 bases in between. Germline CDR1 and CDR2: SGHTA and FQGNSA.